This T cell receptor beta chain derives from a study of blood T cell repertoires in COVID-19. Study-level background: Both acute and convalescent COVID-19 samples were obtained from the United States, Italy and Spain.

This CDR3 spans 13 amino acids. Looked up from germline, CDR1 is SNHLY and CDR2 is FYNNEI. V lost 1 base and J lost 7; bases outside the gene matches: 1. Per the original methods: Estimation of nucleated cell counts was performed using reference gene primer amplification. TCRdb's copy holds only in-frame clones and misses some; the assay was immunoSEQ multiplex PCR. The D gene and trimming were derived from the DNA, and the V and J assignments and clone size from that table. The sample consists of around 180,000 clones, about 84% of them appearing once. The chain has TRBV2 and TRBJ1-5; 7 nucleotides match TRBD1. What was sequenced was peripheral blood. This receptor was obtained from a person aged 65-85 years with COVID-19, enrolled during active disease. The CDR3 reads CASSEEGAQPQHF. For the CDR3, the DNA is TGTGCCAGCAGTGAAGAGGGGGCCCAGCCCCAGCATTTT.